This T cell receptor (beta chain) was captured by sequencing in a study of graft-versus-host responses after intestinal transplantation. V shed 6 bases and J 6 bases; nucleotides not matched to a gene: 7. This CDR3 contains 13 residues. Germline values: CDR1 GTSNPN, CDR2 SVGIG (reference sequence). CD4 and CD8 responders that proliferated in the reaction were FACS-sorted. The protocol was immunoSEQ multiplex PCR, while the TCRdb copy is restricted to in-frame clones and leaves out a portion. The sample holds about 15,000 clones; 25% to 40% are singletons and the top ten take approximately 5.1%. The chain is built from TRBV30 and TRBJ1-5; 8 nucleotides match TRBD1. The input for sequencing was alloreactive CD4+ T cells from a mixed lymphocyte reaction culture, taken before intestinal transplant. Indicated subset: CFSE-low proliferating T cells sorted from approximately 6-day pre-transplant mixed lymphocyte reaction (GvH or HvG direction). This clonotype was obtained from a human patient who received an intestinal transplant. CDR3 residues: CACRGQEGQPQHF. The CDR3 nucleotides read TGTGCCTGTAGGGGACAGGAAGGTCAGCCCCAGCATTTT.